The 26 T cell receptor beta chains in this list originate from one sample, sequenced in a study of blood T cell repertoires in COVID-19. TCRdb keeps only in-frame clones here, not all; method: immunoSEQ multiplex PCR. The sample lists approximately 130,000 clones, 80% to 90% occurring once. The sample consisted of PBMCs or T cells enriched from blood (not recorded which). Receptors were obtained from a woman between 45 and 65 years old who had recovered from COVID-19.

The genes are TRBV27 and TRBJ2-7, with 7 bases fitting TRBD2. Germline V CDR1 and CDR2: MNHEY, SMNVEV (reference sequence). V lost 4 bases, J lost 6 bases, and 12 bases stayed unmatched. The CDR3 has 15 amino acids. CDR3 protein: CASSSLPAGRVEQYF. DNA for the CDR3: TGTGCCAGCAGTTCCCTCCCGGCAGGGAGGGTCGAGCAGTACTTC.

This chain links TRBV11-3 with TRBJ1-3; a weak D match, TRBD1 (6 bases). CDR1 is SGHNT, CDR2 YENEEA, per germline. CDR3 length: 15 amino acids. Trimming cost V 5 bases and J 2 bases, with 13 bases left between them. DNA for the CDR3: TGTGCCAGCAGCGTCAGGGGAATAGCTGGAAACACCATATATTTT. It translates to CASSVRGIAGNTIYF.

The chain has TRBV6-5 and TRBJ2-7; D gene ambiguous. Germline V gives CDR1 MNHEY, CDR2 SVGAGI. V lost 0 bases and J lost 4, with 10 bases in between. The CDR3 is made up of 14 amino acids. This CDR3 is CASSYSRGRYEQYF. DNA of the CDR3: TGTGCCAGCAGTTACTCCCGAGGTCGGTACGAGCAGTACTTC.

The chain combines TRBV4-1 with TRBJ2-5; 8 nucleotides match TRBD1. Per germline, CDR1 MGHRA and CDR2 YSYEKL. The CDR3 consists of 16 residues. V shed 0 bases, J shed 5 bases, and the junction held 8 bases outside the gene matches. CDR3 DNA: TGCGCCAGCAGCCAAGATGGGCAGGGGGCCTGGGAGACCCAGTACTTC. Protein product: CASSQDGQGAWETQYF.

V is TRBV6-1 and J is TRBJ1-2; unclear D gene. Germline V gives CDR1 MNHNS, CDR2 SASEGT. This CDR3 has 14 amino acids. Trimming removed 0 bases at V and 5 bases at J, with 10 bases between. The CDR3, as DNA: TGTGCCAGCAGTGAAGCTCCCAGAGGTTATGGCTACACCTTC. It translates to CASSEAPRGYGYTF.

CDR3 sequence reads: CASSIRGLNYGYTF. The DNA for the CDR3 is TGTGCCAGCAGCATTCGGGGGTTGAACTATGGCTACACCTTC. This chain uses TRBV5-6 with TRBJ1-2, with a tentative D call TRBD1 (5 bases). Germline V CDR1 and CDR2: SGHDT, YYEEEE. The CDR3 has 14 residues. V lost 4 bases and J 2 bases, leaving 12 bases between the germline ends.

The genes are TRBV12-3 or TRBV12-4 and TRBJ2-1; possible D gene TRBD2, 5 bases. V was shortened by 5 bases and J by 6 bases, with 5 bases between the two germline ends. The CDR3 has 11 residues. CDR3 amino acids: CASSRGNEQFF. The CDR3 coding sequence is TGTGCCAGCAGTCGGGGCAATGAGCAGTTCTTC.

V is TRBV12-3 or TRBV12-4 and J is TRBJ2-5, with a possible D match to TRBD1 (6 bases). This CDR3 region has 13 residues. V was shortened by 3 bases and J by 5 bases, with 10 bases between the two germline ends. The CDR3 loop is CASSFEGEETQYF. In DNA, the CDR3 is TGTGCCAGCAGTTTCGAGGGGGAGGAGACCCAGTACTTC.

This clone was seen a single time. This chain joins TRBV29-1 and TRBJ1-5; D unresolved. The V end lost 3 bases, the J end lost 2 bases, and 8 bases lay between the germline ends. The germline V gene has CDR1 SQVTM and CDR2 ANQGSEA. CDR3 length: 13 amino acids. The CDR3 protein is CSVDPGGNQPQHF. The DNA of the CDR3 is TGCAGCGTTGATCCGGGAGGCAATCAGCCCCAGCATTTT.

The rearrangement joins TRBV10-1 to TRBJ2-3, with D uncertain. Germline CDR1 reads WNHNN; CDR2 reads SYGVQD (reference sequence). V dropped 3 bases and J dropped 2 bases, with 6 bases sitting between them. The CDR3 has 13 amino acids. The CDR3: CASSDGSTDTQYF. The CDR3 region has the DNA TGCGCCAGCAGTGACGGGTCCACAGATACGCAGTATTTT.

The DNA of the CDR3 is TGTGCCATCAGTGGGACAGGGGGCTTTAAAGATGAAAAACTGTTTTTT. The encoded protein is CAISGTGGFKDEKLFF. V usage is TRBV10-3 and J usage is TRBJ1-4, with 11 bases aligning to TRBD1. Germline CDR1 reads ENHRY; CDR2 reads SYGVKD. J gave up 6 bases and V 4 bases, and 7 bases lay outside the gene matches. CDR3 length equals 16 residues.

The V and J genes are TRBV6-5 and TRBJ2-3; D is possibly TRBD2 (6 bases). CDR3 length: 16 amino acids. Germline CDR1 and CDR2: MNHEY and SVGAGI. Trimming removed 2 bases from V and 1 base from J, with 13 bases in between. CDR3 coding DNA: TGTGCCAGCAGTTACACCCCCGGGGGTGGCACAGATACGCAGTATTTT. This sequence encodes CASSYTPGGGTDTQYF.

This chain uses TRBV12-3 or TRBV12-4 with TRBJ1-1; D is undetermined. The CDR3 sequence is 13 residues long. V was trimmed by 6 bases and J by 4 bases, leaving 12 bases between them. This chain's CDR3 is CASSPRRGTEAFF. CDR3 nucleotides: TGTGCCAGCAGCCCAAGACGGGGCACTGAAGCTTTCTTT.

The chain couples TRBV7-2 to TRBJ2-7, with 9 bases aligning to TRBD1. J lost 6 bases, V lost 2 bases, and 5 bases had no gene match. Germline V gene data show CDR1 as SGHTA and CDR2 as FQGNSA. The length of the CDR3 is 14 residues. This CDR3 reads CASSLTGGVFEQYF. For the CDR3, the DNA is TGTGCCAGCAGCTTAACAGGGGGCGTATTCGAGCAGTACTTC.

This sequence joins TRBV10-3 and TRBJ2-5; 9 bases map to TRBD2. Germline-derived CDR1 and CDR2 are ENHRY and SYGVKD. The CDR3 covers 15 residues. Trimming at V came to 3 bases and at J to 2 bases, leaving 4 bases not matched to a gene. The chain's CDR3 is CAISEGRGGQETQYF. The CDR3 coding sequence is TGTGCCATCAGTGAAGGGCGGGGGGGACAAGAGACCCAGTACTTC.

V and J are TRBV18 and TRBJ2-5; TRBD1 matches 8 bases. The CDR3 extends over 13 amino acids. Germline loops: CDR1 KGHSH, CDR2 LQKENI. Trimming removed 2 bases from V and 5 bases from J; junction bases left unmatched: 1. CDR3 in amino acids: CASSPGQGETQYF. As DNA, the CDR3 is TGTGCCAGCTCACCAGGACAGGGTGAGACCCAGTACTTC.

The CDR3 nucleotides are TGTGCCAGCAGCTTAAACAGGGAACCTGGAAACACCATATATTTT. Amino acids: CASSLNREPGNTIYF. This chain joins TRBV5-4 and TRBJ1-3, with a tentative D call TRBD1 (6 bases). The CDR3 totals 15 residues. The germline V gene encodes CDR1 SGHNT and CDR2 YYREEE (reference sequence). Trimming took 2 bases from V and 2 from J, leaving 11 bases between them.

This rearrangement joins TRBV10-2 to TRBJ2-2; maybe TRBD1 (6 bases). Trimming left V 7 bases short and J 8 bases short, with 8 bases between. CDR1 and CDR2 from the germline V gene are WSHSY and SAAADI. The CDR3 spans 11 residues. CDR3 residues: CASNRAGELFF. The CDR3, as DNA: TGCGCCAGCAACAGGGCGGGGGAGCTGTTTTTT.

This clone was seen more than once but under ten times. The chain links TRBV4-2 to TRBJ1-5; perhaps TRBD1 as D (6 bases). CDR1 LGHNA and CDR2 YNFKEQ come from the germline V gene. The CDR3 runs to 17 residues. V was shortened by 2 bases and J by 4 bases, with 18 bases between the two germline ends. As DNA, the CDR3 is TGTGCCAGCAGCCAAAGGGCCCTCCGGCAGGGGAATCAGCCCCAGCATTTT. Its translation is CASSQRALRQGNQPQHF.

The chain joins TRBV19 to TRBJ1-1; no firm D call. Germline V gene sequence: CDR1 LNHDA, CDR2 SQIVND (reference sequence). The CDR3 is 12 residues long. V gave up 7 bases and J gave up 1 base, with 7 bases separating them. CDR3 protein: CASTGWNTEAFF. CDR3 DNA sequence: TGTGCCAGTACGGGATGGAACACTGAAGCTTTCTTT.

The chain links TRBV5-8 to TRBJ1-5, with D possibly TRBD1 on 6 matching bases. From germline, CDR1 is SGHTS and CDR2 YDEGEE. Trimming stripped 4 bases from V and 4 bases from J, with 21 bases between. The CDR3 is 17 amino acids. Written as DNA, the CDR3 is TGTGCCAGCAGCCCCGCCCCCACAGGGATAGTGAATCAGCCCCAGCATTTT. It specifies CASSPAPTGIVNQPQHF.

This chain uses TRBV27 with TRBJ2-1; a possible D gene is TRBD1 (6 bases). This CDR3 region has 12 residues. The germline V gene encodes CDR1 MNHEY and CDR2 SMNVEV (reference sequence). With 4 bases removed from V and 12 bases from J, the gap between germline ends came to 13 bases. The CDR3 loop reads CASSYLGGGQFF. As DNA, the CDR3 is TGTGCCAGCAGTTATCTTGGGGGCGGGCAGTTCTTC.

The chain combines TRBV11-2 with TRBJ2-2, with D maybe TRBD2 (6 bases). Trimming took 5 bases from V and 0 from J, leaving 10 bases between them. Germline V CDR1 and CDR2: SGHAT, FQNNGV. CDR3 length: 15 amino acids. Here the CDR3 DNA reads TGTGCCAGCAGCCGGGACTGGGCGAACACCGGGGAGCTGTTTTTT. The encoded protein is CASSRDWANTGELFF.

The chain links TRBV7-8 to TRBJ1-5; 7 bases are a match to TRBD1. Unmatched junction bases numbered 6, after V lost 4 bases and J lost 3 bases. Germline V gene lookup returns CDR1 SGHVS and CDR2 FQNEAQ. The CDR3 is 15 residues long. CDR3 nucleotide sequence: TGTGCCAGCAGCTACGAGACAGGGAACAATCAGCCCCAGCATTTT. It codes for CASSYETGNNQPQHF.

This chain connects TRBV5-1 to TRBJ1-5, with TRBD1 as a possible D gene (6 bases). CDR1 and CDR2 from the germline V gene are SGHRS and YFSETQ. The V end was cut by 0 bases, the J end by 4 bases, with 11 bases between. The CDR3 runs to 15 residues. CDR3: CASSLGSGTNQPQHF. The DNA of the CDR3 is TGCGCCAGCAGCTTGGGATCCGGGACAAATCAGCCCCAGCATTTT.

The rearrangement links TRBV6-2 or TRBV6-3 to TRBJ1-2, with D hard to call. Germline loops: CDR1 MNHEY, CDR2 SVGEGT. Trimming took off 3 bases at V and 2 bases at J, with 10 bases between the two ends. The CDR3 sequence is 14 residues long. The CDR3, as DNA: TGTGCCAGCAGTTATTACAGAACCAACTATGGCTACACCTTC. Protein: CASSYYRTNYGYTF.